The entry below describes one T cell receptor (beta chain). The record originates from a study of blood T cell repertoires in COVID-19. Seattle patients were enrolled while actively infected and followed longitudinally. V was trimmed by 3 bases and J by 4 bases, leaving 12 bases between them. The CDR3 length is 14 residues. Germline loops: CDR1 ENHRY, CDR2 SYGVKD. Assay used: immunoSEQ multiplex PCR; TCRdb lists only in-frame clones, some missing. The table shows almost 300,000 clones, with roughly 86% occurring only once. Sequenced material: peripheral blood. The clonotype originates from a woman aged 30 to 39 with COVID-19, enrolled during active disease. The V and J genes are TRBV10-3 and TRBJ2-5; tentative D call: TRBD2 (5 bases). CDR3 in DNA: TGTGCCATCAGTGAACACCGGGGTCCAGAGACCCAGTACTTC. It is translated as CAISEHRGPETQYF.